This TCR beta chain stems from a study of tumor-infiltrating lymphocytes in primary liver carcinoma. Study-level points and caveats: Tumors carried a top-250-clone fraction significantly exceeding that of blood (p = 0.039). The study found tumor-adjacent and tumor-blood pairs overlapped less than tumor region pairs.

V shed 7 bases, J shed 6 bases, and the junction held 14 bases outside the gene matches. This CDR3 comprises 17 residues. CDR1 and CDR2 from the germline V gene are SGHNT and YENEEA. Starting from around 0.45 ug of total RNA, TCR beta cDNA was produced with a primer in the constant region. Slightly modified ARM-PCR served as the procedure for the TCR beta libraries. These libraries came from three rounds of nested multiplex PCR. PCR rounds one and two used TRBV1-TRBV30 forward primers with a C-beta reverse primer for around 9 cycles each. TCRdb reanalysed the multiplex PCR reads using MiXCR and keeps one entry per CDR3 protein. The sample lists about 310,000 distinct CDR3 sequences; 50% to 75% were seen once. For this clonotype: The antigen remains unidentified.

Researchers drew blood RNA from unsorted whole blood and extracted germline DNA as well. Patients were treatment-naive with chronic HBV infection. The source of this sequence is a woman aged 30 to 39 with primary liver carcinoma and hepatitis B virus infection. This chain uses TRBV11-3 with TRBJ2-5, with TRBD2 matching over 13 bases. The sample taken for sequencing was peripheral blood. The CDR3 is CASTSTTSGRPQKTQYF. The CDR3 nucleotides are TGTGCCAGCACCTCCACGACTAGCGGGAGGCCTCAAAAGACCCAGTACTTC.